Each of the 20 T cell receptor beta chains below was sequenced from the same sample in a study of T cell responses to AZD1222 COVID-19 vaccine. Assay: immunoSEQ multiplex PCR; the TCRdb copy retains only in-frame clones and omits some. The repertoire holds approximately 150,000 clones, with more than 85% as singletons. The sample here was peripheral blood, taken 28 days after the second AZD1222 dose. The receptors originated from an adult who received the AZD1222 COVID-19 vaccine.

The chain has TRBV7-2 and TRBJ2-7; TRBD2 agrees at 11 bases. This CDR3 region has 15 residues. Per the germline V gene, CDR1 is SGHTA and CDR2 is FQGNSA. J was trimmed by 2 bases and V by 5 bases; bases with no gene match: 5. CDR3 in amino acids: CASSPGTSGTYEQYF. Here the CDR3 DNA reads TGTGCCAGCAGCCCTGGGACTAGCGGTACCTACGAGCAGTACTTC. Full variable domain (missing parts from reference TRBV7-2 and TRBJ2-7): GAGVSQSPSNKVTEKGKDVELRCDPISGHTALYWYRQSLGQGLEFLIYFQGNSAPDKSGLPSDRFSAERTGGSVSTLTIQRTQQEDSAVYLCASSPGTSGTYEQYFGPGTRLTVT.

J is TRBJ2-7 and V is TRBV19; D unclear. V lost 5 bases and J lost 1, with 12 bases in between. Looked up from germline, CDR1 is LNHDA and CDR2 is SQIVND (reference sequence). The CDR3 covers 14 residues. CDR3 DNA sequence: TGTGCCAGTAGTGGCAGGTTTATATCCTACGAGCAGTACTTC. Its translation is CASSGRFISYEQYF.

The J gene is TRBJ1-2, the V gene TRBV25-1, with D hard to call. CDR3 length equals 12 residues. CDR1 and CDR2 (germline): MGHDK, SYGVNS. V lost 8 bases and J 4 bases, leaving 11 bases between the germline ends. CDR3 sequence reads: CASGSGRYGYTF. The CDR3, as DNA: TGTGCCAGCGGATCGGGCCGCTATGGCTACACCTTC.

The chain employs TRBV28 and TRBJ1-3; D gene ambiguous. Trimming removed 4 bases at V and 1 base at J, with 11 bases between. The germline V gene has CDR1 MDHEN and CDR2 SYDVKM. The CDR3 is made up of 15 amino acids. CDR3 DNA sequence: TGTGCCAGCAGTTCCCCCGGGTCTTCTGGAAACACCATATATTTT. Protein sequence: CASSSPGSSGNTIYF.

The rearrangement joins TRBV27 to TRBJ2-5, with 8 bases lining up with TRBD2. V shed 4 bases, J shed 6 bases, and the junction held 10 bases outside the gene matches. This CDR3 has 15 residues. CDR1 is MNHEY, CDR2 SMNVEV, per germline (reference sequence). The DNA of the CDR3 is TGTGCCAGCAGTTACGGGAGGGCCGGGTGGAAGACCCAGTACTTC. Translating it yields CASSYGRAGWKTQYF.

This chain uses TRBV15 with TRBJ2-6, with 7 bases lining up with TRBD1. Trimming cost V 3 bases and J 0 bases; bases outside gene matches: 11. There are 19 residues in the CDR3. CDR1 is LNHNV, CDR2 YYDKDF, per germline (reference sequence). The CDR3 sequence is CATSSSRGGSRSGANVLTF. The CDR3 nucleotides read TGTGCCACCAGCAGCAGTAGAGGGGGCTCCCGCTCTGGGGCCAACGTCCTGACTTTC.

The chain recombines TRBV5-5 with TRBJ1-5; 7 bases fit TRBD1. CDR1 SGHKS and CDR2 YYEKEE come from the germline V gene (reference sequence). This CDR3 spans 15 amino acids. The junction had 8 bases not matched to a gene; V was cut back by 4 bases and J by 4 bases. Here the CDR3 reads CASSLGRQGNQPQHF. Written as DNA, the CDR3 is TGTGCCAGCAGCCTCGGACGACAGGGAAATCAGCCCCAGCATTTT.

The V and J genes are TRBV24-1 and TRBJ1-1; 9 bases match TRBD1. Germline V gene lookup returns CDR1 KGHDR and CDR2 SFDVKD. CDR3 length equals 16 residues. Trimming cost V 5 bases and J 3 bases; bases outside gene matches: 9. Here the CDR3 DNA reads TGTGCCACCAGTGCCTCTGACAGGGGGGAGGACACTGAAGCTTTCTTT. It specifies CATSASDRGEDTEAFF.

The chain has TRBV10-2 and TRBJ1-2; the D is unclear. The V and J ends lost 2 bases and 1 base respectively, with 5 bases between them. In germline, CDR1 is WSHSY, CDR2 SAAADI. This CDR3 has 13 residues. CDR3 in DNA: TGCGCCAGCAGTGAGGGCGGTAACTATGGCTACACCTTC. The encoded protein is CASSEGGNYGYTF.

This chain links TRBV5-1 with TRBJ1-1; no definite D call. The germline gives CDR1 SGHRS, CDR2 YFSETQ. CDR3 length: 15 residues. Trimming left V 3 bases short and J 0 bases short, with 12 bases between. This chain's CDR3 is CASSSLTTMNTEAFF. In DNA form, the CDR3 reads TGCGCCAGCAGCTCCTTGACTACAATGAACACTGAAGCTTTCTTT.

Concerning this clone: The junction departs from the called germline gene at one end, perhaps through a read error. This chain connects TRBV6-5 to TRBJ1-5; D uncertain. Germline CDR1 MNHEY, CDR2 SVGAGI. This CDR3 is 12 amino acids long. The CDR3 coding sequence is TGCGACCACCGGTCCCTCAATCAGCCCCAGCATTTT. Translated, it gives CDHRSLNQPQHF.

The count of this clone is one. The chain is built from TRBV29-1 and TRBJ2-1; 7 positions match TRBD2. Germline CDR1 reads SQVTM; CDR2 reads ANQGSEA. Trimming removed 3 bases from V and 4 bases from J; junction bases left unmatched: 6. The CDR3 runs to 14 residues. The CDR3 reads CSVDLAEDYNEQFF. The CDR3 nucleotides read TGCAGCGTTGATCTAGCGGAGGATTACAATGAGCAGTTCTTC.

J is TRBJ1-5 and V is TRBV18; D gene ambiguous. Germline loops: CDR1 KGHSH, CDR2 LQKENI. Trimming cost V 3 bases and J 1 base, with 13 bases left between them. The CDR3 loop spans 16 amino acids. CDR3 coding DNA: TGTGCCAGCTCACCGGATCATCTAGAGAGCAATCAGCCCCAGCATTTT. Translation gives CASSPDHLESNQPQHF.

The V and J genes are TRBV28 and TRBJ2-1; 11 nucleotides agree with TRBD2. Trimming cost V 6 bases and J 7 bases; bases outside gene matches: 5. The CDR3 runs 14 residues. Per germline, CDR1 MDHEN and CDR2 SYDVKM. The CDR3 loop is CASRRLAGQNEQFF. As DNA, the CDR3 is TGTGCCAGCAGGAGACTAGCGGGACAGAATGAGCAGTTCTTC.

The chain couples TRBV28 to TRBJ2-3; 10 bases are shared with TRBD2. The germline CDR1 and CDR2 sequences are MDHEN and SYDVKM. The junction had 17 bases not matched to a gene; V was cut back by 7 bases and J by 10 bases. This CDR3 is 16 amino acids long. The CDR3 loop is CASKQGLAQTFWPQYF. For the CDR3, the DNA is TGTGCCAGCAAACAGGGACTAGCGCAGACGTTTTGGCCGCAGTATTTT.

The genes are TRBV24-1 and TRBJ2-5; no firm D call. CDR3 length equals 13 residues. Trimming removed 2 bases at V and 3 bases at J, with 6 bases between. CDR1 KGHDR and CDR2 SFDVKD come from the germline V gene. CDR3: CATSDWVEETQYF. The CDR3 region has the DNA TGTGCCACCAGTGATTGGGTAGAAGAGACCCAGTACTTC.

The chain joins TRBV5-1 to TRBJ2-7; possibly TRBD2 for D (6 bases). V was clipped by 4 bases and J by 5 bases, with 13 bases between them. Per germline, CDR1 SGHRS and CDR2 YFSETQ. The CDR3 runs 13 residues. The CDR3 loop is CASSTGRGNEQYF. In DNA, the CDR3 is TGCGCCAGCAGCACCGGGAGAGGAAACGAGCAGTACTTC.

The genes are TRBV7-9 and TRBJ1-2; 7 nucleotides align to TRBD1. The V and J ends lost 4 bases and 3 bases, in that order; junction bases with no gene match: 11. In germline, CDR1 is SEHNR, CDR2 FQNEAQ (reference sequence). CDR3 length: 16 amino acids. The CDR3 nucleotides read TGTGCCAGCAGCTACTTGACAGGGAGAGCTGACTATGGCTACACCTTC. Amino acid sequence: CASSYLTGRADYGYTF.

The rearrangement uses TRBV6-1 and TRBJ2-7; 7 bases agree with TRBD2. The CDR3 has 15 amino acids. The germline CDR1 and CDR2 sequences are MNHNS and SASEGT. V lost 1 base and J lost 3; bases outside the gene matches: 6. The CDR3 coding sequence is TGTGCCAGCAGTGAAGGTGGGAGGGGCGTCTACGAGCAGTACTTC. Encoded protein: CASSEGGRGVYEQYF.

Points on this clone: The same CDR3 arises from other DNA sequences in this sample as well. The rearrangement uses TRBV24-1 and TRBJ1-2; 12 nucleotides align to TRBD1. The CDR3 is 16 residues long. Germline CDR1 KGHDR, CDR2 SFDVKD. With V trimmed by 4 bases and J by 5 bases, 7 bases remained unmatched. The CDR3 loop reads CATSEAGTGGAYGYTF. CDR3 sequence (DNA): TGTGCCACCAGTGAGGCCGGGACAGGGGGCGCGTATGGCTACACCTTC.